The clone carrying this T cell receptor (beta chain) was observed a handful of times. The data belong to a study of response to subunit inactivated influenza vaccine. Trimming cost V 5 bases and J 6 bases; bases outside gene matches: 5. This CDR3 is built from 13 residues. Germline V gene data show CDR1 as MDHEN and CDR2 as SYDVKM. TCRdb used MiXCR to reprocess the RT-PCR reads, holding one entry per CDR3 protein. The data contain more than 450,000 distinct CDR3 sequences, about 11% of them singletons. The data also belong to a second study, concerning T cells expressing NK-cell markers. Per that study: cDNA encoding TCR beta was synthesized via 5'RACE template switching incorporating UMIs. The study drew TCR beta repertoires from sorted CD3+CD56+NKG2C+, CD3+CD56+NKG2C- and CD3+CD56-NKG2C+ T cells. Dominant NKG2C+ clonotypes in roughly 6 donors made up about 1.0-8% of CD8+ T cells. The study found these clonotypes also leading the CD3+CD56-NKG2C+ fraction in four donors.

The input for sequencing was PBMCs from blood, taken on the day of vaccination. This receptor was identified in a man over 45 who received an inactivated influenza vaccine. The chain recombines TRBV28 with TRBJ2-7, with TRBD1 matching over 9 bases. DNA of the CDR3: TGTGCCAGCAGTCTACACAGGGGGCTCGAGCAGTACTTC. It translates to CASSLHRGLEQYF. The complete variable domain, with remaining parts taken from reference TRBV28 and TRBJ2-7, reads DVKVTQSSRYLVKRTGEKVFLECVQDMDHENMFWYRQDPGLGLRLIYFSYDVKMKEKGDIPEGYSVSREKKERFSLILESASTNQTSMYLCASSLHRGLEQYFGPGTRLTVT.